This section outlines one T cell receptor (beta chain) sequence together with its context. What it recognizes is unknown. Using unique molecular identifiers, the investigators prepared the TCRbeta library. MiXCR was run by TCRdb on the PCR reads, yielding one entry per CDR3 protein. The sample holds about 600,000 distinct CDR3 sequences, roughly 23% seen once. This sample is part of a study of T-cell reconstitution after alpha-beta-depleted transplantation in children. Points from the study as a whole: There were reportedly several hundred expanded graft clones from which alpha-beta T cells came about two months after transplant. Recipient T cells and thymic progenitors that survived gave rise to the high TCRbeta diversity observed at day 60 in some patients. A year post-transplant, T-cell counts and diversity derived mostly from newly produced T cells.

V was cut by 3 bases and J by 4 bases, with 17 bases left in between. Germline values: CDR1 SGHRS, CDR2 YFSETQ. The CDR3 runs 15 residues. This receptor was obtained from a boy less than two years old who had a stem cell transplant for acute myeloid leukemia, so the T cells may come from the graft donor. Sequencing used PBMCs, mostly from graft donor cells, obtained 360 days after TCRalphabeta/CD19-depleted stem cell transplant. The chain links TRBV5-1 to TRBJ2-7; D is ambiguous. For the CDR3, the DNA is TGCGCCAGCAGCTCAGGCGGCGGAGACCTATACGAGCAGTACGTC. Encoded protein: CASSSGGGDLYEQYV.